The source of this TCR beta chain is a study of PD-L1 blockade in urothelial cancer. This clone showed up just a few times. Other nucleotide sequences from this sample produce the same CDR3. Time point of the sample: peripheral blood 6 weeks after treatment start. Sequencing was performed with immunoSEQ multiplex PCR; in TCRdb, only in-frame clones are kept and a portion is missing. The data show roughly 100,000 clones, around four fifths seen once. V dropped 4 bases and J dropped 6 bases, with 10 bases sitting between them. The CDR3 is 13 amino acids. Germline assignment: CDR1 MNHEY and CDR2 SMNVEV (reference sequence).

The clonotype originates from a man aged 70 or older with urothelial cancer. The chain joins TRBV27 to TRBJ1-5; possible D gene TRBD1, 6 bases. Source: PBMCs, taken around atezolizumab (anti-PD-L1) treatment. The CDR3: CASSSTGSQPQHF. The CDR3 bases are TGTGCCAGCAGTTCCACAGGGTCTCAGCCCCAGCATTTT.